The present T cell receptor (beta chain) was sequenced within a study of shared clonotypes between healthy human individuals. CD45RO-negative, CCR7-positively selected cells formed the naive CD8 fraction, excluding terminally differentiated effector memory CD45RA+ cells. Sequencing used immunoSEQ multiplex PCR; TCRdb keeps in-frame clones, though not all of them. The sample records approximately 2,200,000 clones, approximately 94% being singletons. CDR3 size: 20 residues. Germline V gene sequence: CDR1 SNHLY, CDR2 FYNNEI. The J segment lost 1 base and the V segment lost 0 bases, leaving 12 bases of the junction unmatched.

The rearrangement joins TRBV2 to TRBJ2-1, with TRBD2 identical over 10 bases. This clonotype was obtained from a man aged 18 to 30 in good health. Some clones in this sample may be carry-over from other donors' samples. Sequenced material: naive CD8+ T cells from PBMCs. As DNA, the CDR3 is TGTGCCAGCAGTGAAGCGCTTGGGCTAGCGGGAGAAAGGTCCTACAATGAGCAGTTCTTC. Protein: CASSEALGLAGERSYNEQFF.